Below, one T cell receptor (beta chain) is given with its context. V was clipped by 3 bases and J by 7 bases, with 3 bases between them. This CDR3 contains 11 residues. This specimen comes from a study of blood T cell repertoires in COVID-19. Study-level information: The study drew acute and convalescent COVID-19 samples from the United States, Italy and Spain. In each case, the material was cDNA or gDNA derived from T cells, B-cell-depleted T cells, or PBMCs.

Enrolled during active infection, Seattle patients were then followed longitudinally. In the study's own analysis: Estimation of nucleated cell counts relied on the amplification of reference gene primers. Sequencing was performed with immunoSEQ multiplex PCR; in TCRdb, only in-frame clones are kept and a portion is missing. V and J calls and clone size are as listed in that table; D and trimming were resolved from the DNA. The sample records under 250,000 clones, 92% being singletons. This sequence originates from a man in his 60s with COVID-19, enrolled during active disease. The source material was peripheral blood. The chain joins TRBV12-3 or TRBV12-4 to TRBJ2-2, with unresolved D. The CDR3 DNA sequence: TGTGCCAGCAGTTTCGTCGGGGAGCTGTTTTTT. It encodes CASSFVGELFF.